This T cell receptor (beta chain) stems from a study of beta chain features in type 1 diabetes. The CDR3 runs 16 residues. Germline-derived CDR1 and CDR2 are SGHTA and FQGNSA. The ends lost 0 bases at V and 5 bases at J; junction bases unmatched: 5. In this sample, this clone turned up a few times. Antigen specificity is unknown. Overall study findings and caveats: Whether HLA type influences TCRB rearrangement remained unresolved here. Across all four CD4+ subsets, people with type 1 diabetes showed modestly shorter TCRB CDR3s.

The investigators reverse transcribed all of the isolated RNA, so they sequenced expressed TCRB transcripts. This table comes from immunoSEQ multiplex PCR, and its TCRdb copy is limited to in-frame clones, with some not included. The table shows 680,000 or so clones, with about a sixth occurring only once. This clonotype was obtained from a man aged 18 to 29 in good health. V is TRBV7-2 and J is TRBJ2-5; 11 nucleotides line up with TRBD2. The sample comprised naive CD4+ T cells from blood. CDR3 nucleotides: TGTGCCAGCAGCTTAGCGCCGGGACTAGCGGCGGAGACCCAGTACTTC. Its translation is CASSLAPGLAAETQYF.